The clone carrying this TCR beta chain appeared a few times. Its antigen is undetermined. The sample comes from a study of identical twins. TCRdb redid the calling of the 5' RACE reads with MiXCR, one entry per CDR3 protein. Seen here are about 460,000 distinct CDR3 sequences, over 12% observed once, and the top ten hold about 0.54%. Germline lookup yields CDR1 SGHRS and CDR2 YFSETQ. Deletions cut 4 bases from V and 2 bases from J, with 13 bases between. This CDR3 contains 14 residues. Study-level points and caveats: Partly confounded zero-insertion analyses could result from invariant MAIT and iNKT cells. Out-of-frame alpha sequences common to twins exhibited a surplus of low generation probability.

This sample also belongs to another study, concerning yellow fever vaccine responses in identical twins.

The specimen was CD4+ T cells sorted from blood. The TCR originated in a woman under 30 in good health. The chain has TRBV5-1 and TRBJ2-7; D is perhaps TRBD2 (6 bases). In nucleotides, the CDR3 is TGCGCCAGCAGCGCCGGGAGCAACACCTACGAGCAGTACTTC. Residues: CASSAGSNTYEQYF.